These T cell receptor beta chains were read from a single sample in a study of cytomegalovirus exposure and HLA in healthy donors. The repertoire was sequenced with immunoSEQ multiplex PCR; TCRdb's copy has only in-frame clones and lacks some. The data show about 64,000 clones, roughly 91% seen once. What was sequenced was PBMCs. The receptors come from a woman between 18 and 30 years old in good health and CMV-seronegative. Both conserved end residues are part of each CDR3. A D gene is named only where the DNA matches it firmly. Size values are once, few and many counts, or a class for expanded clones, and some rows have none.

>-|TRBV5-1|TRBJ1-1|once
CASSLTAKNTEAFF
TGCGCCAGCAGCTTAACAGCCAAGAACACTGAAGCTTTCTTT
>-|TRBV5-1|TRBJ1-1|-
CASSVFSATEAFF
TGCGCCAGCAGCGTTTTTAGCGCTACTGAAGCTTTCTTT
>TRBD1|TRBV19|TRBJ1-4|once
CASRITGGGEKLFF
TGTGCCAGTAGGATTACAGGGGGCGGTGAAAAACTGTTTTTT
>TRBD1|TRBV15|TRBJ2-7|-
CATRRTGGAVHEQYF
TGTGCCACCAGACGAACAGGGGGCGCGGTCCACGAGCAGTACTTC
>TRBD2|TRBV27|TRBJ2-3|-
CASSLWTSGGTDTQYF
TGTGCCAGCAGTTTATGGACTAGCGGGGGCACAGATACGCAGTATTTT
>-|TRBV18|TRBJ2-6|-
CASSPVSSGANVLTF
TGTGCCAGCTCACCAGTTAGCTCTGGGGCCAACGTCCTGACTTTC
>TRBD1|TRBV29-1|TRBJ2-3|-
CSVDRLQGITDTQYF
TGCAGCGTTGATCGTTTACAGGGGATTACAGATACGCAGTATTTT
>-|TRBV28|TRBJ1-4|-
CASSPHQTGRNEKLFF
TGTGCCAGCAGTCCCCACCAGACAGGCCGTAATGAAAAACTGTTTTTT
>-|TRBV5-1|TRBJ2-2|once
CASSEGTFTGELFF
TGCGCCAGCAGCGAGGGGACATTCACCGGGGAGCTGTTTTTT
>TRBD2|TRBV7-8|TRBJ2-3|-
CASSFRTAGGGDTQYF
TGTGCCAGCAGCTTCCGAACGGCCGGGGGAGGGGATACGCAGTATTTT
>-|TRBV7-9|TRBJ2-7|few
CASSLPVQGIWYEQYF
TGTGCCAGCAGCTTACCCGTGCAGGGTATTTGGTACGAGCAGTACTTC
>TRBD2|TRBV10-1|TRBJ2-3|-
CASSKTSGATDTQYF
TGCGCCAGCAGCAAGACTAGCGGGGCCACAGATACGCAGTATTTT
>-|TRBV5-1|TRBJ2-7|-
CASSLASGSEQYF
TGCGCCAGCAGCTTGGCATCAGGCTCCGAGCAGTACTTC
>TRBD2|TRBV28|TRBJ2-1|-
CASRTGTSVPYNEQFF
TGTGCCAGCAGAACCGGGACTAGCGTACCGTACAATGAGCAGTTCTTC
>-|TRBV29-1|TRBJ2-5|-
CSVELKRKWETQYF
TGCAGCGTTGAATTGAAGCGGAAGTGGGAGACCCAGTACTTC
>-|TRBV6-5|TRBJ1-2|once
CASSYSHSNYGYTF
TGTGCCAGCAGTTACTCACATTCTAACTATGGCTACACCTTC
>-|TRBV7-6|TRBJ2-5|-
CASSLKTVDLTGETQYF
TGTGCCAGCAGCCTAAAAACGGTAGATCTAACGGGTGAGACCCAGTACTTC
>TRBD1|TRBV15|TRBJ2-7|-
CATSTQMTGGLYEQYF
TGTGCCACCAGCACCCAGATGACAGGGGGCCTCTACGAGCAGTACTTC
>TRBD2|TRBV9|TRBJ2-3|-
CASSQGAGGPNTQYF
TGTGCCAGCAGCCAAGGAGCGGGGGGGCCTAATACGCAGTATTTT
>-|TRBV19|TRBJ2-2|-
CASPSYTGELFF
TGTGCCAGTCCGTCGTACACCGGGGAGCTGTTTTTT
>TRBD1|TRBV6-6|TRBJ2-4|-
CASGTGGFNGKNIQYF
TGTGCCAGTGGGACAGGGGGCTTTAATGGCAAAAACATTCAGTACTTC
>TRBD1|TRBV19|TRBJ2-2|-
CASSVPTGGSTGELFF
TGTGCCAGTAGTGTCCCCACAGGGGGTAGCACCGGGGAGCTGTTTTTT
>TRBD2|TRBV13|TRBJ2-3|-
CASKVAGGNTDTQYF
TGTGCCAGCAAAGTAGCGGGGGGGAACACAGATACGCAGTATTTT
>TRBD2|TRBV30|TRBJ2-1|few
CAWSPGEGRQFF
TGTGCCTGGAGTCCGGGGGAGGGACGGCAGTTCTTC
>-|TRBV4-2|TRBJ1-4|-
CASSHPESGKLFF
TGTGCCAGCAGCCATCCCGAGTCAGGAAAACTGTTTTTT
>-|TRBV2|TRBJ1-3|-
CASSEGTPGNTIYF
TGTGCCAGCAGTGAAGGGACACCCGGAAACACCATATATTTT
>TRBD1|TRBV6-4|TRBJ2-7|few
CASSEGTGGNEQYF
TGTGCCAGCAGTGAAGGGACAGGGGGTAACGAGCAGTACTTC